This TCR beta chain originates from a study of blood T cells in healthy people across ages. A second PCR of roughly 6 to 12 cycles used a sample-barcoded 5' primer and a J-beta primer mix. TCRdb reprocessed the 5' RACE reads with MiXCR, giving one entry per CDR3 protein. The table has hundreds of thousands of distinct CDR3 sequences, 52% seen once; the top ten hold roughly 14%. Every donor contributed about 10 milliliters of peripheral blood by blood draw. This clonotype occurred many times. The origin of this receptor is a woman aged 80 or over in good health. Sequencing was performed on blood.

CDR3 DNA: TGTGCCAGCAGCTTACGGGACAGCAGTTACAATGAGCAGTTCTTC. The encoded protein is CASSLRDSSYNEQFF. The chain is built from TRBV7-3 and TRBJ2-1; 7 bases are a match to TRBD1. V dropped 2 bases and J dropped 4; count of bases not matched to a gene: 5. CDR3 size: 15 residues. Per the germline V gene, CDR1 is SGHTA and CDR2 is FQGTGA.